This is a list of T cell receptor beta chains from one sample in a study of T cell repertoires in cytomegalovirus infection. TCRdb analysed the reads with MiXCR anew, one entry per CDR3 protein. The data hold more than 150,000 distinct CDR3 sequences, with over 15% observed a single time. Sequencing was done on a sample of CD8+ T cells from PBMCs. These receptors originate from a human donor in good health (CMV status not recorded). Some clones in this sample may be carry-over from other donors' samples. The CDR3 runs from the conserved cysteine through the conserved F or W. A D gene is named only where the DNA matches it firmly. Clone size, where shown, is once, few, many, or a class for clones that have expanded.

V gene	clone size	D gene	J gene	CDR3 protein	CDR3 DNA
TRBV28	-	TRBD2	TRBJ2-5	CASSLYIEGGREETQYF	TGTGCCAGCAGTTTATACATAGAGGGCGGGAGGGAAGAGACCCAGTACTTC
TRBV6-2/TRBV6-3	-	-	TRBJ1-3	CASIPGHRSGNTIYF	TGTGCCAGCATTCCGGGACACCGCTCTGGAAACACCATATATTTT
TRBV7-6	few	-	TRBJ2-3	CASSLEVVGSTDTQYF	TGTGCCAGCAGCTTAGAGGTAGTGGGCAGCACAGATACGCAGTATTTT
TRBV4-2	-	TRBD1	TRBJ1-2	CASSHPTGQGFGYTF	TGTGCCAGCAGCCACCCCACGGGACAGGGCTTTGGCTACACCTTC
TRBV5-1	few	-	TRBJ2-1	CASSFERTYNEQFF	TGCGCCAGCAGCTTTGAGCGAACCTACAATGAGCAGTTCTTC
TRBV6-2/TRBV6-3	few	-	TRBJ2-4	CASKDRGAQNIQYF	TGTGCCAGCAAAGACCGGGGGGCCCAAAACATTCAGTACTTC
TRBV15	few	-	TRBJ1-1	CATSWGANTEAFF	TGTGCCACCAGCTGGGGGGCGAACACTGAAGCTTTCTTT
TRBV14	few	-	TRBJ1-1	CASSLRTNTEAFF	TGTGCCAGCAGCTTGAGGACGAACACTGAAGCTTTCTTT
TRBV4-3	-	-	TRBJ2-7	CASSRRQDEQYF	TGCGCCAGCAGCCGGAGACAGGACGAGCAGTACTTC
TRBV9	-	TRBD2	TRBJ2-3	CASSVEAGGADTQYF	TGTGCCAGCAGCGTAGAGGCGGGAGGTGCAGATACGCAGTATTTT
TRBV27	-	-	TRBJ2-7	CASSLSGGRPIPYEQYF	TGTGCCAGCAGTTTATCGGGGGGGCGCCCGATTCCCTACGAGCAGTACTTC
TRBV7-9	many	TRBD2	TRBJ2-1	CASSHSIGTSFDNEQFF	TGTGCCAGCAGCCACTCGATCGGGACTAGCTTCGACAATGAGCAGTTCTTC
TRBV7-9	-	TRBD2	TRBJ2-5	CASSWLAGERETQYF	TGTGCCAGCAGCTGGCTAGCGGGAGAAAGGGAGACCCAGTACTTC
TRBV6-2/TRBV6-3	-	-	TRBJ2-7	CASSYSKRYYEQYF	TGTGCCAGCAGTTACTCGAAGAGGTACTACGAGCAGTACTTC
TRBV28	few	-	TRBJ1-4	CASRGLANEKLFF	TGTGCCAGCAGGGGGCTGGCTAATGAAAAACTGTTTTTT
TRBV28	many	TRBD1	TRBJ1-1	CASSLTTGESPEAFF	TGTGCCAGCAGTCTGACGACAGGGGAGAGTCCTGAAGCTTTCTTT
TRBV25-1	-	-	TRBJ2-1	CASSETEQFF	TGTGCCAGCAGTGAGACCGAGCAGTTCTTC
TRBV7-3	-	-	TRBJ2-1	CASSLTGGPGNEQFF	TGTGCCAGCAGCTTAACAGGGGGGCCGGGAAATGAGCAGTTCTTC
TRBV7-6	few	-	TRBJ2-3	CASSQSAPGTQYF	TGTGCCAGCAGCCAATCAGCGCCGGGTACGCAGTATTTT
TRBV19	-	-	TRBJ1-5	CASSIGHNQPQHF	TGTGCCAGTAGTATAGGCCACAATCAGCCCCAGCATTTT
TRBV11-2	few	TRBD2	TRBJ2-1	CASSKTSGPYNEQFF	TGTGCCAGCAGCAAGACTAGCGGTCCCTACAATGAGCAGTTCTTC
TRBV7-3	-	-	TRBJ2-6	CASSRWDRNSGANVLTF	TGTGCCAGCAGCCGCTGGGACCGCAACTCTGGGGCCAACGTCCTGACTTTC
TRBV7-6	-	-	TRBJ2-3	CASSLETESTDTQYF	TGTGCCAGCAGCTTAGAGACGGAGAGCACAGATACGCAGTATTTT
TRBV27	-	-	TRBJ1-6	CASRQAYYNSPLHF	TGTGCCAGCAGACAGGCTTACTATAATTCACCCCTCCACTTT
TRBV27	-	-	TRBJ2-1	CASSLTRGSSYNEQFF	TGTGCCAGCAGTCTAACCAGAGGGAGCTCCTACAATGAGCAGTTCTTC
TRBV28	few	-	TRBJ1-2	CASSFYSPNYGYTF	TGTGCCAGCAGTTTTTACTCTCCTAACTATGGCTACACCTTC
TRBV12-3/TRBV12-4	few	-	TRBJ2-6	CASSLRRSGANVLTF	TGTGCCAGCAGTCTACGCCGGTCTGGGGCCAACGTCCTGACTTTC
TRBV7-9	few	TRBD2	TRBJ2-1	CASSLTSGRRNEQFF	TGTGCCAGCAGCTTGACTAGCGGGAGACGCAATGAGCAGTTCTTC
TRBV12-3/TRBV12-4	few	-	TRBJ1-1	CASRYRLKNTEAFF	TGTGCCAGCAGGTATAGACTTAAGAACACTGAAGCTTTCTTT
TRBV6-2/TRBV6-3	-	TRBD2	TRBJ2-1	CASSYPRLASSYNEQFF	TGTGCCAGCAGTTACCCGAGACTAGCAAGCTCCTACAATGAGCAGTTCTTC
TRBV11-2	-	-	TRBJ2-1	CASSLEWRIHNEQFF	TGTGCCAGCAGCTTAGAGTGGAGAATACACAATGAGCAGTTCTTC
TRBV6-2/TRBV6-3	-	-	TRBJ2-5	CASSTFLGGETQYF	TGTGCCAGCAGTACCTTCCTCGGAGGGGAGACCCAGTACTTC
TRBV7-9	few	-	TRBJ2-2	CASSLAPRELFF	TGTGCCAGCAGCTTAGCTCCAAGGGAGCTGTTTTTT
TRBV7-9	-	-	TRBJ2-7	CASSLANSPTYEQYF	TGTGCCAGCAGCTTAGCGAATTCTCCGACCTACGAGCAGTACTTC
TRBV27	many	TRBD2	TRBJ2-3	CASSPAGLAGGVPQYF	TGTGCCAGCAGTCCCGCGGGACTAGCGGGAGGAGTTCCGCAGTATTTT
TRBV7-3	few	TRBD2	TRBJ2-2	CASSLGAGDRTGELFF	TGTGCCAGCAGCTTAGGAGCGGGAGACCGAACCGGGGAGCTGTTTTTT
TRBV28	few	-	TRBJ2-5	CASSLPTGNQETQYF	TGTGCCAGCAGCTTACCTACAGGGAACCAAGAGACCCAGTACTTC
TRBV12-3/TRBV12-4	many	-	TRBJ2-7	CASSLGQGPYEQYF	TGTGCCAGCAGCTTAGGGCAGGGGCCCTACGAGCAGTACTTC
TRBV4-3	few	-	TRBJ2-2	CASSPDPGPDTGELFF	TGCGCCAGCAGCCCGGACCCGGGGCCCGACACCGGGGAGCTGTTTTTT
TRBV7-2	many	TRBD1	TRBJ2-4	CASSLGTGEYIQYF	TGTGCCAGCAGCTTAGGGACAGGAGAGTACATTCAGTACTTC
TRBV7-3	-	TRBD2	TRBJ2-1	CASSLRREGTPYNEQFF	TGTGCCAGCAGCTTAAGGCGGGAGGGGACTCCCTACAATGAGCAGTTCTTC
TRBV6-2/TRBV6-3	-	TRBD2	TRBJ2-1	CASSFRLAGGGNEQFF	TGTGCCAGCAGTTTTCGACTAGCGGGGGGAGGAAATGAGCAGTTCTTC
TRBV12-3/TRBV12-4	-	-	TRBJ1-5	CASSFPGRPQHF	TGTGCCAGCAGTTTTCCTGGACGGCCCCAGCATTTT
TRBV28	few	-	TRBJ2-7	CASTTGQGHYEQYF	TGTGCCAGCACCACTGGTCAGGGTCACTACGAGCAGTACTTC
TRBV23-1	-	TRBD1	TRBJ1-5	CASSGTGQNQPQHF	TGCGCCAGCAGTGGGACAGGGCAGAATCAGCCCCAGCATTTT
TRBV7-2	few	TRBD2	TRBJ2-2	CASTMTSGRSNTGELFF	TGTGCCAGCACCATGACTAGCGGGAGATCGAACACCGGGGAGCTGTTTTTT
TRBV4-1	few	TRBD2	TRBJ2-5	CASSQDPREGETQYF	TGCGCCAGCAGCCAAGATCCCAGGGAGGGCGAGACCCAGTACTTC
TRBV6-2/TRBV6-3	-	TRBD1	TRBJ2-1	CASSEDRVLQFF	TGTGCCAGCAGTGAAGACAGGGTTTTACAGTTCTTC
TRBV7-2	few	-	TRBJ1-2	CASSPPRSSNYGYTF	TGTGCCAGCAGCCCTCCCCGAAGTTCTAACTATGGCTACACCTTC
TRBV7-6	-	TRBD2	TRBJ2-7	CASSAQTSAAYEQYF	TGTGCCAGCAGCGCGCAGACTAGCGCCGCCTACGAGCAGTACTTC
TRBV28	few	TRBD2	TRBJ2-1	CASSLLLAGGPGEQFF	TGTGCCAGCAGTTTATTATTAGCGGGAGGGCCAGGTGAGCAGTTCTTC
TRBV28	-	-	TRBJ1-1	CASSPPGLLGAFF	TGTGCCAGCAGTCCACCGGGGTTACTCGGAGCTTTCTTT
TRBV28	few	-	TRBJ1-3	CASSLPGTYSSGNTIYF	TGTGCCAGCAGTTTACCCGGGACCTACAGCTCTGGAAACACCATATATTTT
TRBV28	few	TRBD1	TRBJ1-2	CASSLFDRDGYTF	TGTGCCAGCAGTTTATTTGACAGGGATGGCTACACCTTC